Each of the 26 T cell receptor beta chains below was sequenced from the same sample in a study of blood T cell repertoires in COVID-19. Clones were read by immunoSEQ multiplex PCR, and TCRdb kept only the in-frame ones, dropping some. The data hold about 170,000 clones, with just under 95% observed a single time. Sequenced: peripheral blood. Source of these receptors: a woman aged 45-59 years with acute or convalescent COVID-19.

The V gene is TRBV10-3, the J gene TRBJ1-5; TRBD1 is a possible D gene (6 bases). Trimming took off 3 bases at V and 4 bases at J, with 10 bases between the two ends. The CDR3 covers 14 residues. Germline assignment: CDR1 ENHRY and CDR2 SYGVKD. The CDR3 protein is CAISDLQGNQPQHF. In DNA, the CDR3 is TGTGCCATCAGTGATTTACAGGGAAATCAGCCCCAGCATTTT.

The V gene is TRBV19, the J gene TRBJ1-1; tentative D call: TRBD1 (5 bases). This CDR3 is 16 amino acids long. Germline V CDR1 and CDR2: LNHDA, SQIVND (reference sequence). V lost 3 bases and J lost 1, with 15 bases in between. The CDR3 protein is CASSMSGVARNTEAFF. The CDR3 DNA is TGTGCCAGTAGTATGTCGGGGGTAGCACGGAACACTGAAGCTTTCTTT.

The CDR3 coding sequence is TGTGCCAGCAGCATAGGACAGAGGAAGAACACTGAAGCTTTCTTT. The encoded protein is CASSIGQRKNTEAFF. The chain links TRBV5-6 to TRBJ1-1; D is possibly TRBD1 (6 bases). CDR3 size: 15 residues. Germline loops: CDR1 SGHDT, CDR2 YYEEEE. V gave up 4 bases and J gave up 1 base, with 14 bases separating them. The variable domain in full, completed from reference TRBV5-6 and TRBJ1-1, reads DAGVTQSPTHLIKTRGQQVTLRCSPKSGHDTVSWYQQALGQGPQFIFQYYEEEERQRGNFPDRFSGHQFPNYSSELNVNALLLGDSALYLCASSIGQRKNTEAFFGQGTRLTVV.

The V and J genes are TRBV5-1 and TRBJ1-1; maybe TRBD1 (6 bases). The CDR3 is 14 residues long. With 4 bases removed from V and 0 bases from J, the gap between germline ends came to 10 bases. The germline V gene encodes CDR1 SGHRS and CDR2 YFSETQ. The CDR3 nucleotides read TGCGCCAGCAGCCGGGACACCTTGAACACTGAAGCTTTCTTT. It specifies CASSRDTLNTEAFF. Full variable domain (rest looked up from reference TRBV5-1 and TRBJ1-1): KAGVTQTPRYLIKTRGQQVTLSCSPISGHRSVSWYQQTPGQGLQFLFEYFSETQRNKGNFPGRFSGRQFSNSRSEMNVSTLELGDSALYLCASSRDTLNTEAFFGQGTRLTVV.

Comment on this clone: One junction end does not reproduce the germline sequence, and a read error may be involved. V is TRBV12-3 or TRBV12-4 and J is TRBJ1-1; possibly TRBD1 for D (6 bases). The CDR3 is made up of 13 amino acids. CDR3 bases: TGTGCCAGCAATTTACAGGGAAACACTGAAGCTTTCTTT. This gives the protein CASNLQGNTEAFF.

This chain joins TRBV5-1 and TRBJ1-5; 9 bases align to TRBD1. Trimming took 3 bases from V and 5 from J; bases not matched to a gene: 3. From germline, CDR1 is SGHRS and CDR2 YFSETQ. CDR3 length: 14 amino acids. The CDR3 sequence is CASSSGQGDQPQHF. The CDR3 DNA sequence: TGCGCCAGCAGCTCGGGACAGGGCGATCAGCCCCAGCATTTT.

The CDR3 loop reads CAWAFGTAADEQYF. The CDR3 DNA sequence: TGTGCCTGGGCCTTTGGGACAGCTGCTGACGAGCAGTACTTC. The J gene is TRBJ2-7, the V gene TRBV30; 7 nucleotides agree with TRBD1. Germline CDR1 GTSNPN, CDR2 SVGIG (reference sequence). There are 14 residues in the CDR3. The trim removed 5 bases at V and 5 bases at J, leaving 12 bases unmatched.

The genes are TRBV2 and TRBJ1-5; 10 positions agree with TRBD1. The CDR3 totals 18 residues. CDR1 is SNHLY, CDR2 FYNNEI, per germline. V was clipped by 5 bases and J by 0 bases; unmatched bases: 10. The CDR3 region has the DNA TGTGCCAGCAGTACGACTAGGGACAGGGGATCTAGCAATCAGCCCCAGCATTTT. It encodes CASSTTRDRGSSNQPQHF.

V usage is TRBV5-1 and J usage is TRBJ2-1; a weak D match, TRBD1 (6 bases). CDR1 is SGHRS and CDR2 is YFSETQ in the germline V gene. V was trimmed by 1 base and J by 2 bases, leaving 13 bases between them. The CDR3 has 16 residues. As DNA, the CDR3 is TGCGCCAGCAGCTTGCTAAAGAGGGACACCTACAATGAGCAGTTCTTC. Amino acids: CASSLLKRDTYNEQFF. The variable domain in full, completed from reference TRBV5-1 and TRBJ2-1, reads KAGVTQTPRYLIKTRGQQVTLSCSPISGHRSVSWYQQTPGQGLQFLFEYFSETQRNKGNFPGRFSGRQFSNSRSEMNVSTLELGDSALYLCASSLLKRDTYNEQFFGPGTRLTVL.

The CDR3 spells CASSAVAGGWYEQYF. The CDR3 DNA reads TGTGCCAGCAGCGCCGTAGCGGGAGGCTGGTACGAGCAGTACTTC. The rearrangement joins TRBV6-5 to TRBJ2-7, with TRBD2 matching 10 bases. The V gene's germline CDR1 is MNHEY and CDR2 SVGAGI. This CDR3 spans 15 amino acids. The V segment lost 6 bases and the J segment 4 bases; nucleotides outside the gene matches: 9.

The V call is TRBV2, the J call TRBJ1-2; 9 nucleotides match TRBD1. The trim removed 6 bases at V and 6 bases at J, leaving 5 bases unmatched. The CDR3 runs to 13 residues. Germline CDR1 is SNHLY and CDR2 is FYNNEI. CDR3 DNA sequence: TGTGCCAGCAGGACAGGGGGAATCCATGGCTACACCTTC. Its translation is CASRTGGIHGYTF.

The chain's CDR3 is CASSDGRGQPQHF. The CDR3 DNA reads as TGTGCCAGCAGTGACGGCCGGGGTCAGCCCCAGCATTTT. J is TRBJ1-5 and V is TRBV6-1; no reliable D call. Germline V CDR1 and CDR2: MNHNS, SASEGT. The CDR3 has 13 amino acids. V was cut by 3 bases and J by 6 bases, with 9 bases left in between.

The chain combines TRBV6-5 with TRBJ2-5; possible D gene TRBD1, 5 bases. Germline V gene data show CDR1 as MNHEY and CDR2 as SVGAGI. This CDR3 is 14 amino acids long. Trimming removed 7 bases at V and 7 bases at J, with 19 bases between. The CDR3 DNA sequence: TGTGCCAGCATCGAACCAGGGAACCTGGGGACCCAGTACTTC. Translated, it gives CASIEPGNLGTQYF.

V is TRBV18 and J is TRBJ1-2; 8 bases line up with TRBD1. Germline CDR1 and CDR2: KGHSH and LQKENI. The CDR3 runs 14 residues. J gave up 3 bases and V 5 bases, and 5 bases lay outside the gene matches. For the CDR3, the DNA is TGTGCCAGCTCATCCGGACAGGGAGACTATGGCTACACCTTC. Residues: CASSSGQGDYGYTF.

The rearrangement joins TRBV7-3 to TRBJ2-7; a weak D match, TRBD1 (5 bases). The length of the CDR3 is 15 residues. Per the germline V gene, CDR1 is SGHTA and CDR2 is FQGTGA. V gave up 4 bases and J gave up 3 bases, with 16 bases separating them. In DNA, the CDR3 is TGTGCCAGCAGCTCTCTCCCAGGGAACTACTACGAGCAGTACTTC. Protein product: CASSSLPGNYYEQYF. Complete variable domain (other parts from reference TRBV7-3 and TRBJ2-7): GAGVSQTPSNKVTEKGKYVELRCDPISGHTALYWYRQSLGQGPEFLIYFQGTGAADDSGLPNDRFFAVRPEGSVSTLKIQRTERGDSAVYLCASSSLPGNYYEQYFGPGTRLTVT.

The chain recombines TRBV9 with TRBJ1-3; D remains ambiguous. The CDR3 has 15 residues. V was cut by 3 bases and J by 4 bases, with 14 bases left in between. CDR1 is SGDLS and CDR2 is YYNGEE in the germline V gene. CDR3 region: CASSASSAVGNTIYF. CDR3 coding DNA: TGTGCCAGCAGCGCGTCTTCGGCGGTCGGAAACACCATATATTTT.

The CDR3 reads CASSTQGGEQYF. CDR3 DNA sequence: TGTGCCAGCAGTACACAGGGAGGGGAGCAGTACTTC. The chain is built from TRBV5-8 and TRBJ2-7; maybe TRBD2 (7 bases). Germline V gene data show CDR1 as SGHTS and CDR2 as YDEGEE. This CDR3 spans 12 amino acids. The germline V and J ends were trimmed by 5 bases and 7 bases, with 13 bases remaining between them.

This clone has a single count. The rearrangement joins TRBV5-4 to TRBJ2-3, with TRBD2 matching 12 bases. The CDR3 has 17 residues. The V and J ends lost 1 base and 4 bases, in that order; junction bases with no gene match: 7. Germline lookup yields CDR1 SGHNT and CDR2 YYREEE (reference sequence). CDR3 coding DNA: TGTGCCAGCAGCTTGAGTCCTAGCGGGGGGGCCGCAGATACGCAGTATTTT. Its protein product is CASSLSPSGGAADTQYF.

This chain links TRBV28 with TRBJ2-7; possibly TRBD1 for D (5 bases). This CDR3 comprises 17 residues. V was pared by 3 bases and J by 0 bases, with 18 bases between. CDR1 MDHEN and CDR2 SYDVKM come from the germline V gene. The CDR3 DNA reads TGTGCCAGCAGTTTCCACCTCGGCAGGGCCAGCTCCTACGAGCAGTACTTC. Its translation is CASSFHLGRASSYEQYF.

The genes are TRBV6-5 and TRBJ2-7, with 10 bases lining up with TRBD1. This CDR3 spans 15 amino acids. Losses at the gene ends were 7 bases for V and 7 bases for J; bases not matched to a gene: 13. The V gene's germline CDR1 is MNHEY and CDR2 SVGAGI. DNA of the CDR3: TGTGCCAGCATCTCCTGGGGGACAGGGGTCCCAGAGCAGTACTTC. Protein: CASISWGTGVPEQYF.

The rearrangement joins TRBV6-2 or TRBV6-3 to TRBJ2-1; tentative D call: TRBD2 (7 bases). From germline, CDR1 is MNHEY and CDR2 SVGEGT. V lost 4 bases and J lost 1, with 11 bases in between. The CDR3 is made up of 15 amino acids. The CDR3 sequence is CASSLEGGSYNEQFF. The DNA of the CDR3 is TGTGCCAGCAGTTTAGAGGGGGGGTCCTACAATGAGCAGTTCTTC.

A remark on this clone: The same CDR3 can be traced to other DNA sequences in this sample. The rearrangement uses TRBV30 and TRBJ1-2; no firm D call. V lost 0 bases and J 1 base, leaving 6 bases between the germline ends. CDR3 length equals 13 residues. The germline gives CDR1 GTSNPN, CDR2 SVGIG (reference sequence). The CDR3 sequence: CAWSVQSNYGYTF. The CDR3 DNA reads TGTGCCTGGAGTGTACAAAGTAACTATGGCTACACCTTC.

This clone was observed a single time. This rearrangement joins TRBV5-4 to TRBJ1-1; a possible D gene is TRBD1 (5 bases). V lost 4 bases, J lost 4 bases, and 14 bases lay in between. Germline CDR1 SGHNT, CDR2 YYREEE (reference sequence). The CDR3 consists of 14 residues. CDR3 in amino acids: CASSVSGRGTEAFF. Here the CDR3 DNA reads TGTGCCAGCAGCGTGTCAGGGAGGGGCACTGAAGCTTTCTTT.

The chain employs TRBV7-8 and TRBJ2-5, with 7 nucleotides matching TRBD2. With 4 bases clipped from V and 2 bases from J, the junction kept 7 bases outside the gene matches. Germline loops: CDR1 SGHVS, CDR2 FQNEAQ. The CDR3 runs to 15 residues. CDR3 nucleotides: TGTGCCAGCAGCTCCTTAGCGGGTTATCAAGAGACCCAGTACTTC. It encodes CASSSLAGYQETQYF.

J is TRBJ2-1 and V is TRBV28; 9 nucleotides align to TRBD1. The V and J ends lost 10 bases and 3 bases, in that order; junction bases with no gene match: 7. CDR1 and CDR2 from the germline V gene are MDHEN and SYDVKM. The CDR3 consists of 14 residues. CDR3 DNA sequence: TGTGCCATATCCGGGACAGGGCTCTACAATGAGCAGTTCTTC. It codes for CAISGTGLYNEQFF.

CDR3 protein: CASSDSRVAEIYNEQFF. For the CDR3, the DNA is TGTGCCAGCAGTGACTCAAGGGTAGCGGAAATTTACAATGAGCAGTTCTTC. V is TRBV6-4 and J is TRBJ2-1, with TRBD2 as a possible D gene (6 bases). Germline V gives CDR1 MRHNA, CDR2 SNTAGT. The CDR3 extends over 17 amino acids. V lost 0 bases and J 4 bases, leaving 16 bases between the germline ends.